A selection of T cell receptor beta chains follows, all from one sample in a study of shared clonotypes between healthy human individuals. Repertoires were generated with immunoSEQ multiplex PCR, while TCRdb's copy carries only in-frame clones and drops some. Of 950,000 to 1,300,000 clones in the sample, approximately 72% were seen once. Sequenced input: memory CD4+ T cells sorted from blood. Receptors were obtained from a man aged 18 to 29 in good health. The CDR3 runs from the conserved cysteine through the conserved F or W. The order of the fields is J gene, clone size, D gene, V gene, CDR3 protein, CDR3 DNA. D genes are given only for firm matches. Clone size is stated in some rows and not others, as once, few, many or a class when expanded.

j_call: TRBJ1-1
clone_size: .
d_call: TRBD1
v_call: TRBV28
cdr3_aa: CASSLTGGRDEAFF
cdr3_nt: TGTGCCAGCAGCCTAACAGGGGGCAGAGATGAAGCTTTCTTT

j_call: TRBJ2-7
clone_size: .
d_call: .
v_call: TRBV5-6
cdr3_aa: CASSFIELREQYF
cdr3_nt: TGTGCCAGCAGCTTCATAGAACTACGCGAGCAGTACTTC

j_call: TRBJ1-4
clone_size: many
d_call: .
v_call: TRBV30
cdr3_aa: CAWSVQERIGEKLFF
cdr3_nt: TGTGCCTGGAGTGTACAGGAGAGGATCGGGGAAAAACTGTTTTTT

j_call: TRBJ2-1
clone_size: .
d_call: TRBD2
v_call: TRBV6-5
cdr3_aa: CASSYRAGAPYNEQFF
cdr3_nt: TGTGCCAGCAGTTACCGAGCGGGAGCCCCCTACAATGAGCAGTTCTTC

j_call: TRBJ1-1
clone_size: .
d_call: .
v_call: TRBV5-1
cdr3_aa: CASSFGASTEAFF
cdr3_nt: TGCGCCAGCAGCTTCGGGGCGTCAACAGAAGCTTTCTTT

j_call: TRBJ2-1
clone_size: .
d_call: .
v_call: TRBV12-5
cdr3_aa: CASGQPAGAYNEQFF
cdr3_nt: TGTGCTAGTGGACAGCCGGCAGGGGCCTACAATGAGCAGTTCTTC

j_call: TRBJ1-5
clone_size: .
d_call: .
v_call: TRBV19
cdr3_aa: CASSFGGTAARGNQPQHF
cdr3_nt: TGTGCCAGTAGCTTTGGCGGGACGGCCGCGCGGGGCAATCAGCCCCAGCATTTT

j_call: TRBJ1-5
clone_size: .
d_call: .
v_call: TRBV5-1
cdr3_aa: CASSPSGDYSNQPQHF
cdr3_nt: TGCGCCAGCAGCCCGAGTGGGGACTATAGCAATCAGCCCCAGCATTTT

j_call: TRBJ2-7
clone_size: .
d_call: TRBD1
v_call: TRBV7-9
cdr3_aa: CASSPGQKTYEQYF
cdr3_nt: TGTGCCAGCAGCCCGGGACAGAAGACCTACGAGCAGTACTTC

j_call: TRBJ2-2
clone_size: .
d_call: TRBD1
v_call: TRBV6-6
cdr3_aa: CASTMGQAYTGELFF
cdr3_nt: TGTGCCAGCACTATGGGACAGGCCTACACCGGGGAGCTGTTTTTT

j_call: TRBJ2-7
clone_size: .
d_call: TRBD1
v_call: TRBV7-6
cdr3_aa: CASSVNAGQGRREQYF
cdr3_nt: TGTGCCAGCAGCGTCAACGCCGGACAGGGCCGACGAGAGCAGTACTTC

j_call: TRBJ2-5
clone_size: .
d_call: .
v_call: TRBV20-1
cdr3_aa: CSGQKETQYF
cdr3_nt: TGCAGTGGGCAGAAGGAGACCCAGTACTTC

j_call: TRBJ1-5
clone_size: .
d_call: .
v_call: TRBV7-2
cdr3_aa: CASSLVEGGQPQHF
cdr3_nt: TGTGCCAGCAGCTTAGTGGAAGGGGGTCAGCCCCAGCATTTT

j_call: TRBJ1-1
clone_size: .
d_call: TRBD1
v_call: TRBV27
cdr3_aa: CASTRRTGEAFF
cdr3_nt: TGTGCCAGCACCCGAAGGACAGGGGAAGCTTTCTTT

j_call: TRBJ2-1
clone_size: .
d_call: .
v_call: TRBV5-1
cdr3_aa: CASSLVPGLDNEQFF
cdr3_nt: TGCGCCAGCAGCCTGGTCCCGGGACTCGACAATGAGCAGTTCTTC

j_call: TRBJ2-5
clone_size: .
d_call: TRBD2
v_call: TRBV5-1
cdr3_aa: CASSLLAGGDQETQYF
cdr3_nt: TGCGCCAGCAGCTTACTAGCGGGGGGCGACCAAGAGACCCAGTACTTC

j_call: TRBJ1-1
clone_size: .
d_call: .
v_call: TRBV7-3
cdr3_aa: CASSLNGLNTEAFF
cdr3_nt: TGTGCCAGCAGCTTAAACGGTCTGAACACTGAAGCTTTCTTT

j_call: TRBJ2-2
clone_size: .
d_call: TRBD2
v_call: TRBV19
cdr3_aa: CASSPLSGGADTGELFF
cdr3_nt: TGTGCCAGTAGTCCCCTAAGCGGGGGGGCGGACACCGGGGAGCTGTTTTTT

j_call: TRBJ1-5
clone_size: .
d_call: .
v_call: TRBV6-1
cdr3_aa: CASSEGGINQPQHF
cdr3_nt: TGTGCCAGCAGTGAAGGGGGAATTAATCAGCCCCAGCATTTT

j_call: TRBJ1-2
clone_size: .
d_call: TRBD1
v_call: TRBV7-8
cdr3_aa: CASSYMGQGTFDYGYTF
cdr3_nt: TGTGCCAGCAGCTATATGGGACAGGGAACGTTTGACTATGGCTACACCTTC

j_call: TRBJ1-4
clone_size: once
d_call: .
v_call: TRBV15
cdr3_aa: CATSRDGTNEKLFF
cdr3_nt: TGTGCCACCAGCAGAGATGGGACGAATGAAAAACTGTTTTTT

j_call: TRBJ2-7
clone_size: .
d_call: TRBD1
v_call: TRBV6-5
cdr3_aa: CASSDPGQGFYEQYF
cdr3_nt: TGTGCCAGCAGCGACCCGGGACAGGGGTTCTACGAGCAGTACTTC

j_call: TRBJ1-3
clone_size: .
d_call: .
v_call: TRBV28
cdr3_aa: CASSPLLSGF
cdr3_nt: TGTGCCAGCAGTCCCCTCCTTTCTGGTTTT

j_call: TRBJ2-1
clone_size: .
d_call: .
v_call: TRBV5-1
cdr3_aa: CASSLRGDEQFF
cdr3_nt: TGCGCCAGCAGCTTGAGAGGGGATGAGCAGTTCTTC

j_call: TRBJ2-7
clone_size: once
d_call: .
v_call: TRBV2
cdr3_aa: CASSQPTYEQYF
cdr3_nt: TGTGCCAGCAGCCAGCCTACTTACGAGCAGTACTTC

j_call: TRBJ2-3
clone_size: .
d_call: TRBD2
v_call: TRBV5-1
cdr3_aa: CASSGGVTDTQYF
cdr3_nt: TGCGCCAGCAGTGGGGGGGTCACAGATACGCAGTATTTT

j_call: TRBJ1-2
clone_size: once
d_call: .
v_call: TRBV27
cdr3_aa: CASGTNNYGYTF
cdr3_nt: TGTGCCAGCGGGACCAATAACTATGGCTACACCTTC

j_call: TRBJ2-7
clone_size: .
d_call: .
v_call: TRBV7-2
cdr3_aa: CASSPGPAPTYEQYF
cdr3_nt: TGTGCCAGCAGCCCGGGGCCAGCGCCCACCTACGAGCAGTACTTC

j_call: TRBJ2-7
clone_size: .
d_call: .
v_call: TRBV30
cdr3_aa: CAWSAGVREQYF
cdr3_nt: TGTGCCTGGAGCGCCGGGGTGCGCGAGCAGTACTTC

j_call: TRBJ2-1
clone_size: .
d_call: TRBD2
v_call: TRBV7-9
cdr3_aa: CASRRLAGASSYNEQFF
cdr3_nt: TGTGCCAGCAGGCGACTAGCGGGAGCTAGCTCCTACAATGAGCAGTTCTTC

j_call: TRBJ2-1
clone_size: few
d_call: .
v_call: TRBV28
cdr3_aa: CASMGGLDNEQFF
cdr3_nt: TGTGCCAGCATGGGGGGTTTGGACAATGAGCAGTTCTTC

j_call: TRBJ1-6
clone_size: .
d_call: .
v_call: TRBV5-6
cdr3_aa: CASSWDTFNSPLHF
cdr3_nt: TGTGCCAGCAGCTGGGACACTTTTAATTCACCCCTCCACTTT

j_call: TRBJ2-7
clone_size: .
d_call: .
v_call: TRBV7-2
cdr3_aa: CASSLQRTYEQYF
cdr3_nt: TGTGCCAGCAGCTTACAGCGGACCTACGAGCAGTACTTC